This passage covers 5 T cell receptor beta chains from one sample sequenced in a study of OX40 agonist ivuxolimab in advanced cancers. Assay: immunoSEQ multiplex PCR; the TCRdb copy retains only in-frame clones and omits some. The table records 55,000 to 75,000 clones, around 80% of them present only once. The sequencing here drew on CD4+ or CD8+ T cells sorted from blood, taken in a trial of the OX40 agonist ivuxolimab. These receptors were collected from an adult with an advanced solid tumor such as melanoma, head and neck, liver or kidney cancer.

The rearrangement joins TRBV20-1 to TRBJ2-1; D not resolved. This CDR3 is 11 amino acids long. V was clipped by 4 bases and J by 4 bases, with 5 bases between them. The germline V gene encodes CDR1 DFQATT and CDR2 SNEGSKA (reference sequence). The CDR3 reads CSANRYNEQFF. CDR3 DNA: TGCAGTGCTAACCGTTACAATGAGCAGTTCTTC.

This clone has a handful of counts. The genes are TRBV10-1 and TRBJ2-7; 8 nucleotides match TRBD1. The ends lost 5 bases at V and 5 bases at J; junction bases unmatched: 5. The CDR3 consists of 13 residues. Germline V gene data show CDR1 as WNHNN and CDR2 as SYGVQD (reference sequence). CDR3 DNA: TGCGCCAGCAGTCGGGTGACAGGGGACGAGCAGTACTTC. It is translated as CASSRVTGDEQYF.

The chain combines TRBV6-5 with TRBJ1-5, with TRBD1 matching 8 bases. CDR3 size: 12 residues. Germline-derived CDR1 and CDR2 are MNHEY and SVGAGI. The V and J ends lost 10 bases and 4 bases, in that order; junction bases with no gene match: 3. In DNA form, the CDR3 reads TGTGCCACAAGACAGGGGAATCAGCCCCAGCATTTT. Translating it yields CATRQGNQPQHF.

The gene calls are TRBV29-1 and TRBJ1-1; D is perhaps TRBD1 (6 bases). CDR1 is SQVTM, CDR2 ANQGSEA, per germline. The CDR3 extends over 12 amino acids. V was cut by 7 bases and J by 4 bases, with 13 bases left in between. The CDR3 here is CSGRDIFTEAFF. The CDR3 bases are TGCAGCGGTAGGGACATCTTCACTGAAGCTTTCTTT.

The chain recombines TRBV4-1 with TRBJ2-1, with D possibly being TRBD2 (7 bases). The V and J ends lost 0 bases and 7 bases respectively, with 19 bases between them. The CDR3 extends over 17 amino acids. Germline CDR1 is MGHRA and CDR2 is YSYEKL. The CDR3 spells CASSQDKGGASNNEQFF. The CDR3 bases are TGCGCCAGCAGCCAAGATAAGGGGGGGGCCTCGAATAATGAGCAGTTCTTC.